This T cell receptor (beta chain) emerged from a study of T cells in Graves' hyperthyroidism and ophthalmopathy. Study-level information: Upon initial diagnosis and before any treatment, peripheral blood was collected. Whole-study results and caveats: In validation, the model predicted ophthalmopathy. These predictions came a median roughly 6.5 months before onset.

This CDR3 spans 13 amino acids. The V end lost 6 bases, the J end lost 0 bases, and 9 bases lay between the germline ends. Germline V gives CDR1 DFQATT, CDR2 SNEGSKA (reference sequence). Amplification targeted TCR beta CDR3 regions from RNA transcripts. HTBI primers were the set used in a first-round RT-PCR of the TCR CDR3. MiXCR, run by TCRdb on the multiplex PCR reads, gives a single entry per CDR3 protein. The sample has around 340,000 distinct CDR3 sequences, around a sixth seen once; the top ten hold around 54%. This clonotype was observed a few times. The antigen is unknown. The chain employs TRBV20-1 and TRBJ2-1; D may match TRBD1 or TRBD2 (5 bases each). The sequenced sample was blood. The clonotype was recovered from a woman between 45 and 65 years old with Graves' hyperthyroidism. The CDR3 here is CSAVGVSYNEQFF. CDR3 coding DNA: TGCAGTGCCGTGGGGGTCTCCTACAATGAGCAGTTCTTC.